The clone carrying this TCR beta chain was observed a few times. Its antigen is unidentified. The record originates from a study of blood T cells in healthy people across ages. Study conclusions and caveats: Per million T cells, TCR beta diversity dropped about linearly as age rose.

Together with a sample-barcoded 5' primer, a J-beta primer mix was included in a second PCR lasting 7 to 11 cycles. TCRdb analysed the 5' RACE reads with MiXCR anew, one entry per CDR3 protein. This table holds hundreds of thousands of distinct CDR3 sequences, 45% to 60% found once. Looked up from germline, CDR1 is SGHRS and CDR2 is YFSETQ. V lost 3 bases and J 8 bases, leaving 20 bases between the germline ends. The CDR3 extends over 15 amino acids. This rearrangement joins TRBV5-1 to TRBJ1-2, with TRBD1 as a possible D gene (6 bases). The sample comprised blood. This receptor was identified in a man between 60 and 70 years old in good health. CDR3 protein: CASSSSDSSPAGYTF. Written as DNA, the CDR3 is TGCGCCAGCAGCTCCTCGGACAGTTCCCCTGCCGGCTACACCTTC.